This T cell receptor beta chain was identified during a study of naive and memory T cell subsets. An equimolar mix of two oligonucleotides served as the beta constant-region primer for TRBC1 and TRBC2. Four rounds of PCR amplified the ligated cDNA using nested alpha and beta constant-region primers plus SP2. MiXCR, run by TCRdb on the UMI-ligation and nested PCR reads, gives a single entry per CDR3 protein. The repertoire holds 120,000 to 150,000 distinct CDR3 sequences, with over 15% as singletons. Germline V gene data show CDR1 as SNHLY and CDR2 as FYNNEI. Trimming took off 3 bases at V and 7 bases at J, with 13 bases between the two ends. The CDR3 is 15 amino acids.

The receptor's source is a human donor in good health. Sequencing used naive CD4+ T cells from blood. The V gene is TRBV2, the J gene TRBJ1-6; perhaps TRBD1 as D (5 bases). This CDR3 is CASSDSGVRNSPLHF. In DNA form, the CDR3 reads TGTGCCAGCAGTGACTCGGGGGTGAGGAATTCACCCCTCCACTTT.